This TCR beta chain was found in a study of shared clonotypes between healthy human individuals. This clone was picked up one time. The CDR3 runs 11 residues. Trimming left V 3 bases short and J 11 bases short, with 10 bases between. CDR1 and CDR2 from the germline V gene are SEHNR and FQNEAQ (reference sequence). The data were produced by immunoSEQ multiplex PCR, yet TCRdb's version contains in-frame clones alone and is incomplete. The sample lists about 2 million clones; around 96% were seen once. Terminally differentiated effector memory CD45RA+ cells were excluded from the naive CD8 cells, which were CD45RO-negative and positively selected for CCR7.

This receptor was taken from a man aged 18 to 30 in good health. The rearrangement uses TRBV7-9 and TRBJ1-1; D not resolved. Material for sequencing was naive CD8+ T cells sorted from blood. The CDR3: CASSFGPGAFF. CDR3 DNA sequence: TGTGCCAGCAGCTTCGGTCCCGGGGCTTTCTTT.